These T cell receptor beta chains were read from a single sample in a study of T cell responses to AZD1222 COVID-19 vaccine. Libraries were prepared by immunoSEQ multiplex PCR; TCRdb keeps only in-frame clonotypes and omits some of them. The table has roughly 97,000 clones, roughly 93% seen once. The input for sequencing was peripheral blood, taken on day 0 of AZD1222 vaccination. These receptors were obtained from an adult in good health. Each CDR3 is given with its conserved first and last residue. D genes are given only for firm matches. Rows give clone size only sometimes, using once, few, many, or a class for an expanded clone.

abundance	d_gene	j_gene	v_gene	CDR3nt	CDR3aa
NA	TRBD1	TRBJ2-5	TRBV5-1	TGCGCCAGCAGCTTGGGGGACAGGGGAGGAGAGACCCAGTACTTC	CASSLGDRGGETQYF
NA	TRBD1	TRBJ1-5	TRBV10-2	TGCGCCAGCAGGGGGACAGGGGGCCTGCCCCAGCATTTT	CASRGTGGLPQHF
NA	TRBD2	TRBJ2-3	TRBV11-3	TGTGCCAGCAGCTTTGCGGGAGGGCAAACAGATACGCAGTATTTT	CASSFAGGQTDTQYF
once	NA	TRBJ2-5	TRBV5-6	TGTGCCAGCAGCGAACAGTCAGGGGGGCGGACCCAGTACTTC	CASSEQSGGRTQYF
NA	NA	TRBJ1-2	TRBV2	TGTGCCAGCTCCTACCCGGGACACCTCAACTATGGCTACACCTTC	CASSYPGHLNYGYTF
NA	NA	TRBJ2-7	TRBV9	TGTGCCAGCAGCGTAGATTACTTGAGCTCCTACGAGCAGTACTTC	CASSVDYLSSYEQYF
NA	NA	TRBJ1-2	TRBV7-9	TGTGCCAGCAGCTTCCAGGTCGTAAGGAACTATGGCTACACCTTC	CASSFQVVRNYGYTF
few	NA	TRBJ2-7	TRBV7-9	TGTGCCAGCAGCTTTTCGCGGAACGAGCAGTACTTC	CASSFSRNEQYF
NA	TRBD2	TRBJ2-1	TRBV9	TGTGCCAGCAATACGGGAGCGGGAGACCCCAATGAGCAGTTCTTC	CASNTGAGDPNEQFF
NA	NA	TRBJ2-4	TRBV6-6	TGTGCCAGCAGTTACTCCATAGCCAAAAACATTCAGTACTTC	CASSYSIAKNIQYF
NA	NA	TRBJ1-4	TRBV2	TGTGCCAGCAGTGAACCCGGGACCGCCGCAACTAATGAAAAACTGTTTTTT	CASSEPGTAATNEKLFF
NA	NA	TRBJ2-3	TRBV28	TGTGCCAGCAGTCCCCAGTTCCATACGCAGTATTTT	CASSPQFHTQYF
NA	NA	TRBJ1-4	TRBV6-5	TGTGCCAGCAACGGACAGCCTAATGAAAAACTGTTTTTT	CASNGQPNEKLFF
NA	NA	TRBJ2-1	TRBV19	TGTGCCAGTAGTATAGAGATGGGCTCCTACAATGAGCAGTTCTTC	CASSIEMGSYNEQFF
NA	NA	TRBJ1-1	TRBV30	TGTGCCTGGAGTCCCGGGACATTGAACACTGAAGCTTTCTTT	CAWSPGTLNTEAFF
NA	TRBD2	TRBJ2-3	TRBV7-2	TGTGCCAGCAGCTTAGTAGCTAGCGGGGTGACGGATACGCAGTATTTT	CASSLVASGVTDTQYF
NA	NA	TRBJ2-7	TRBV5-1	TGCGCCAGCAGCTTTTCAGGACTCTCCTACGAGCAGTACTTC	CASSFSGLSYEQYF
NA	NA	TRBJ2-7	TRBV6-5	TGTGCCAGCAGTTGGGGTCTGAGGAACTACGAGCAGTACTTC	CASSWGLRNYEQYF
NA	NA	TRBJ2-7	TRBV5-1	TGCGCCAGCAGCTTGGAGGACGACACGTACGAGCAGTACTTC	CASSLEDDTYEQYF
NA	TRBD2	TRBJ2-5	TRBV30	TGTGCCTGGAGACCCGGCGGGAGCGGGGCCCAGTACTTC	CAWRPGGSGAQYF
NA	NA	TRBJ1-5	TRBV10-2	TGCGCCAGCAAAGAGAGTAGATCTCAGCCCCAGCATTTT	CASKESRSQPQHF
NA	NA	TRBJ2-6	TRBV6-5	TGTGCCAGCAGTTACCCCGGGGCCAACGTCCTGACTTTC	CASSYPGANVLTF
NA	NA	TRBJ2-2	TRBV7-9	TGTGCCAGCAGCTTAGGGGGGATTTACACCGGGGAGCTGTTTTTT	CASSLGGIYTGELFF
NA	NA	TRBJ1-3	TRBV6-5	TGTGCCAGCAGTTACAACCGGGATTCTGGAAACACCATATATTTT	CASSYNRDSGNTIYF
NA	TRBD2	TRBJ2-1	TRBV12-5	TGTGCTAGTGGTTTGCGCCGAGTCGGGAGACTAGCGGGGGACTCCTACAATGAGCAGTTCTTC	CASGLRRVGRLAGDSYNEQFF
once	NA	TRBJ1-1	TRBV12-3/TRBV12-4	TGTGCCAGCAGTCCAGGGTGGGCTGAAGCTTTCTTT	CASSPGWAEAFF
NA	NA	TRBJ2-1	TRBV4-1	TGCGCCAGCAGCCAACCCAGGTCCTACAATGAGCAGTTCTTC	CASSQPRSYNEQFF
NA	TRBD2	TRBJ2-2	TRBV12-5	TGTGCTAGTGGTTTGGGAGCGGGAGTGAACACCGGGGAGCTGTTTTTT	CASGLGAGVNTGELFF
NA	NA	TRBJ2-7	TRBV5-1	TGCGCCAGCAGCTTCCTCAACTCCTACGAGCAGTACTTC	CASSFLNSYEQYF
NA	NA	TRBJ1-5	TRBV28	TGTGCCAGCAGCCATCGGAGCGGTTATTGGGGCGGTCAGCCCCAGCATTTT	CASSHRSGYWGGQPQHF
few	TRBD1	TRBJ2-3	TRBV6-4	TGTGCCAGCAGCGCCGGGACAGGGGCCGTAGATACGCAGTATTTT	CASSAGTGAVDTQYF
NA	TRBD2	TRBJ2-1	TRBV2	TGTGCCAGCAACCGGGGGGACTATGACAATGAGCAGTTCTTC	CASNRGDYDNEQFF
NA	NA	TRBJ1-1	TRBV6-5	TGTGCCAGCAGAACAGGGCCTGAAGCTTTCTTT	CASRTGPEAFF
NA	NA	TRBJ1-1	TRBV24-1	TGTGCCACCAGTGACTCGGGCAGGGGGAACACTGAAGCTTTCTTT	CATSDSGRGNTEAFF
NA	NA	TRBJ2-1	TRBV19	TGTGCCAGTAGTATTGAAGCTAGCGTAAGGAATGAGCAGTTCTTC	CASSIEASVRNEQFF
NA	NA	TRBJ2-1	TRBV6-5	TGTGCCAGCAGTTACTATATTTCGTCATCCTACAATGAGCAGTTCTTC	CASSYYISSSYNEQFF
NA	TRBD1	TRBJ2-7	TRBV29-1	TGCAGCGTTGAGGTCAGGGGGATAGGCTACGAGCAGTACTTC	CSVEVRGIGYEQYF
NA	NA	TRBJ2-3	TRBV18	TGTGCCAGCTCACCGGATAGCTTTGATACGCAGTATTTT	CASSPDSFDTQYF
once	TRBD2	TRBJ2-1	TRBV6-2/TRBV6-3	TGTGCCAGCAGTTCCTTGACTAGCGGAGCCCTCTACAATGAGCAGTTCTTC	CASSSLTSGALYNEQFF
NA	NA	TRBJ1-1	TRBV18	TGTGCCAGCTCACAAAGACTACTTGAAGCTTTCTTT	CASSQRLLEAFF
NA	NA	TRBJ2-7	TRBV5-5	TGTGCCAGCAGCTTAGACAACTACGAGCAGTACTTC	CASSLDNYEQYF
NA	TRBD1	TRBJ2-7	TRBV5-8	TGTGCCAGCAGCTTGGGATGGACAGGGGGCGAGCAGTACTTC	CASSLGWTGGEQYF
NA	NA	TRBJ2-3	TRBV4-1	TGCGCCAGCAGCCAATTGGGTGGCGCAGATACGCAGTATTTT	CASSQLGGADTQYF
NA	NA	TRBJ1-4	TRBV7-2	TGTGCCAGCAGCTTAGTAGGACCCGGAGATGAAAAACTGTTTTTT	CASSLVGPGDEKLFF
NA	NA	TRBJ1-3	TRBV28	TGTGCCAGCAGTTTATTATCTGGCCAGAGCTCTGGAAACACCATATATTTT	CASSLLSGQSSGNTIYF
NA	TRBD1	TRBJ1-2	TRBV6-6	TGTGCCAGCAGTGACACACAGGGGGACCTGAGCTACACCTTC	CASSDTQGDLSYTF
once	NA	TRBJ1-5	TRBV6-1	TGTGCCAGCAGTGAAGCGTGGCAGAACAATCAGCCCCAGCATTTT	CASSEAWQNNQPQHF
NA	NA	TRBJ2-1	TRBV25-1	TGTGCCAGCAGTGCGTCCGGGACTCTCAATGAGCAGTTCTTC	CASSASGTLNEQFF
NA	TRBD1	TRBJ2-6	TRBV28	TGTGCCAGCAGCTATCACACAGGGGCTGGGGCCAACGTCCTGACTTTC	CASSYHTGAGANVLTF
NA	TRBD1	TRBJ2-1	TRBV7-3	TGTGCCAGCAGCTACGGACAGGGGGGATACAATGAGCAGTTCTTC	CASSYGQGGYNEQFF
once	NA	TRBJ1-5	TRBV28	TGTGCCAGCAGTTTATCGCACGGACAGTCCAATCAGCCCCAGCATTTT	CASSLSHGQSNQPQHF
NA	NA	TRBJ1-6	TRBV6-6	TGTGCCAGCAGTTACTACGGGGTCGGCGGTTCACCCCTCCACTTT	CASSYYGVGGSPLHF
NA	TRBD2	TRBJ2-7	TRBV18	TGTGCCAGCTCACCGGCCGGGACTAGCGCTTACGAGCAGTACTTC	CASSPAGTSAYEQYF